This is a list of T cell receptor beta chains from one sample in a study of long-term antiretroviral therapy in people with HIV. Measured with immunoSEQ multiplex PCR; TCRdb has only the in-frame clones, and not every one. The repertoire includes about 35,000 clones, approximately 85% of them detected once, and 13% sits in the top ten. The sample consisted of unsorted PBMCs, taken 0.3 years after starting antiretroviral therapy. The source is a man aged 18 to 35 with HIV. The CDR3 runs from the conserved cysteine through the conserved F or W. A D gene is named only where the DNA matches it firmly. Size tells how often a clone was seen (once, few, many) or the class of an expanded clone, and some rows leave it out.

>-|TRBJ2-7|TRBV5-1|-
CASSLVGVGYEQYF
TGCGCCAGCAGCTTGGTAGGGGTTGGCTACGAGCAGTACTTC
>few|TRBJ2-1|TRBV6-5|-
CASSYPGSYNEQFF
TGTGCCAGCAGTTACCCCGGTTCCTACAATGAGCAGTTCTTC
>once|TRBJ1-2|TRBV12-5|TRBD1
CASGLVTGGGYTF
TGTGCTAGTGGTTTGGTTACAGGGGGTGGCTACACCTTC
>-|TRBJ2-6|TRBV10-3|-
CAISERGTGANVLTF
TGTGCCATCAGTGAGAGGGGAACTGGGGCCAACGTCCTGACTTTC
>-|TRBJ2-3|TRBV9|-
CASSGGQSDTQYF
TGTGCCAGCAGCGGTGGCCAGTCGGATACGCAGTATTTT
>once|TRBJ2-1|TRBV5-3|-
CARSLDQGRTEQFF
TGTGCCAGAAGCTTGGACCAGGGGAGGACTGAGCAGTTCTTC
>once|TRBJ1-6|TRBV9|-
CASSADSGNSPLHF
TGTGCCAGCAGCGCCGACAGCGGTAATTCACCCCTCCACTTT
>-|TRBJ1-4|TRBV5-5|-
CASSLYLGYNEKLFF
TGTGCCAGCAGCTTGTATCTTGGTTATAATGAAAAACTGTTTTTT
>few|TRBJ1-2|TRBV7-9|-
CASSLGSGPENGYTF
TGTGCCAGCAGCTTAGGATCAGGGCCGGAGAATGGCTACACCTTC
>-|TRBJ2-1|TRBV7-6|-
CASSYLISTGTPYNEQFF
TGTGCCAGCAGCTACCTTATCAGCACGGGAACCCCCTACAATGAGCAGTTCTTC
>-|TRBJ2-5|TRBV28|-
CASKPTARDWNF
TGTGCCAGCAAACCTACCGCGCGGGATTGGAACTTC
>-|TRBJ1-1|TRBV5-6|-
CASSLGQPNTEAFF
TGTGCCAGCAGCTTGGGACAGCCGAACACTGAAGCTTTCTTT
>-|TRBJ1-1|TRBV2|TRBD1
CASSHTRDRGNTEAFF
TGTGCCAGCAGTCATACCCGGGACAGGGGGAACACTGAAGCTTTCTTT
>-|TRBJ2-3|TRBV6-4|TRBD2
CASSKSGGTTDTQYF
TGTGCCAGCAGTAAGAGCGGGGGGACCACAGATACGCAGTATTTT
>-|TRBJ1-1|TRBV29-1|-
CSVEDGGRRTEAFF
TGCAGCGTTGAAGACGGGGGCAGGCGCACTGAAGCTTTCTTT
>-|TRBJ1-2|TRBV7-2|-
CASSLRRGGAGYTF
TGTGCCAGCAGCTTAAGGAGGGGTGGTGCTGGCTACACCTTC
>-|TRBJ2-1|TRBV7-8|TRBD2
CASSLGLAGGPDEQFF
TGTGCCAGCAGCTTAGGTCTAGCGGGAGGGCCGGATGAGCAGTTCTTC
>few|TRBJ1-5|TRBV27|-
CASSPGWWKPQHF
TGTGCCAGCAGTCCTGGGTGGTGGAAGCCCCAGCATTTT
>-|TRBJ1-1|TRBV6-5|-
CASSINNDAEAFF
TGTGCCAGCAGTATTAATAACGACGCTGAAGCTTTCTTT
>-|TRBJ2-7|TRBV21-1|-
CASSKRREGLYEQYF
TGTGCCAGCAGCAAAAGGCGGGAGGGCCTATACGAGCAGTACTTC
>-|TRBJ2-7|TRBV30|TRBD2
CAWSRGGFEQYF
TGTGCCTGGAGTAGGGGAGGGTTCGAGCAGTACTTC
>once|TRBJ2-5|TRBV4-2|TRBD2
CASSQDPSGRAAETQYF
TGTGCCAGCAGCCAAGACCCTAGCGGGAGGGCCGCAGAGACCCAGTACTTC
>-|TRBJ2-7|TRBV6-5|-
CASSSPRSQSSYEQYF
TGTGCCAGCAGTTCCCCCCGAAGCCAGAGCTCCTACGAGCAGTACTTC
>-|TRBJ2-7|TRBV19|TRBD2
CASSNRGGLADGEQYF
TGTGCCAGTAGCAATAGAGGGGGACTAGCGGACGGCGAGCAGTACTTC
>-|TRBJ1-3|TRBV5-4|-
CASSLGQAGNTIYF
TGTGCCAGCAGCTTAGGGCAGGCAGGAAACACCATATATTTT
>-|TRBJ1-2|TRBV19|-
CASSMVRGGYTF
TGTGCCAGTAGTATGGTTCGGGGAGGCTACACCTTC
>-|TRBJ2-1|TRBV11-2|TRBD2
CASYEGTSEIDEQFF
TGTGCCAGCTACGAGGGGACTAGCGAGATAGATGAGCAGTTCTTC
>-|TRBJ2-1|TRBV19|-
CASTYGVQQFF
TGTGCCAGTACCTACGGTGTCCAGCAGTTCTTC
>-|TRBJ2-1|TRBV29-1|-
CSVAGLGYNEQFF
TGCAGCGTTGCCGGCCTGGGCTACAATGAGCAGTTCTTC
>-|TRBJ2-3|TRBV9|TRBD1
CASSVAGTGYTDTQYF
TGTGCCAGCAGCGTGGCGGGGACAGGGTACACAGATACGCAGTATTTT
>-|TRBJ1-3|TRBV19|-
CASSVSGTNGNTIYF
TGTGCCAGTAGTGTTTCCGGGACGAACGGAAACACCATATATTTT
>-|TRBJ2-7|TRBV5-6|-
CASSHLAGYEQYF
TGTGCCAGCAGCCACCTTGCTGGCTACGAGCAGTACTTC
>once|TRBJ2-1|TRBV29-1|-
CSVEDSRVQFF
TGCAGCGTTGAAGATTCGAGAGTTCAGTTCTTC
>-|TRBJ2-3|TRBV7-9|-
CASSPFAGMADTQYF
TGTGCCAGCAGCCCCTTTGCGGGTATGGCAGATACGCAGTATTTT
>-|TRBJ1-2|TRBV7-2|-
CASSPLGPGNTYGYTF
TGTGCCAGCAGCCCCCTCGGGCCAGGGAATACCTATGGCTACACCTTC